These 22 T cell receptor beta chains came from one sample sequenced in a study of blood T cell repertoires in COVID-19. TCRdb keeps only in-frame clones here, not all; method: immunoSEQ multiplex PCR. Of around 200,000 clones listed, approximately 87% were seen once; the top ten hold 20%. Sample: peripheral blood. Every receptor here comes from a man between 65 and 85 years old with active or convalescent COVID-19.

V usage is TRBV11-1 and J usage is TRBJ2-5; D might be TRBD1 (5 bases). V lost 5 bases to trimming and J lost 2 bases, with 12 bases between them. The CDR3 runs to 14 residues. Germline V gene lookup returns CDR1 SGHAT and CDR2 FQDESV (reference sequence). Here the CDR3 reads CASSPGFGQETQYF. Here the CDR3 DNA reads TGTGCCAGCAGCCCAGGGTTTGGGCAAGAGACCCAGTACTTC.

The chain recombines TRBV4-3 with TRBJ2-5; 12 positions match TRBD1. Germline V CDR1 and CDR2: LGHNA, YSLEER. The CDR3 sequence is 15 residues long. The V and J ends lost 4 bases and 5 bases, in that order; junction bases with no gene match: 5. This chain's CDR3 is CASSLLGQGAETQYF. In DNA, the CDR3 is TGCGCCAGCAGCCTCCTGGGACAGGGGGCGGAGACCCAGTACTTC.

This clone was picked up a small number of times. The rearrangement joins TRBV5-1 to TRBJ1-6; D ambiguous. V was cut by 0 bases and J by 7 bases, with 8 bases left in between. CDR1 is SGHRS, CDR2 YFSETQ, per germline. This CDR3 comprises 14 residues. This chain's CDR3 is CASSLGASNSPLHF. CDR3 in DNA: TGCGCCAGCAGCTTGGGTGCGTCAAATTCACCCCTCCACTTT.

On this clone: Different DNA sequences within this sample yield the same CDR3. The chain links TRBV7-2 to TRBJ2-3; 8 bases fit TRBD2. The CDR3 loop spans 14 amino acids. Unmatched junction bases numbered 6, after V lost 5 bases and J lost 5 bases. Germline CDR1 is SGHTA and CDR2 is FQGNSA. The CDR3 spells CASSPGGAGDTQYF. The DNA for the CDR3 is TGTGCCAGCAGCCCCGGGGGGGCGGGAGATACGCAGTATTTT.

The CDR3 sequence is CATSRTGLNTEAFF. CDR3 DNA sequence: TGTGCCACCAGCAGGACAGGGTTGAACACTGAAGCTTTCTTT. V usage is TRBV15 and J usage is TRBJ1-1; TRBD1 aligns across 7 bases. The CDR3 covers 14 residues. The junction had 1 base not matched to a gene; V was cut back by 3 bases and J by 0 bases. Per germline, CDR1 LNHNV and CDR2 YYDKDF (reference sequence). Looking up the rest from reference TRBV15 and TRBJ1-1 gives the full variable domain: DAMVIQNPRYQVTQFGKPVTLSCSQTLNHNVMYWYQQKSSQAPKLLFHYYDKDFNNEADTPDNFQSRRPNTSFCFLDIRSPGLGDTAMYLCATSRTGLNTEAFFGQGTRLTVV.

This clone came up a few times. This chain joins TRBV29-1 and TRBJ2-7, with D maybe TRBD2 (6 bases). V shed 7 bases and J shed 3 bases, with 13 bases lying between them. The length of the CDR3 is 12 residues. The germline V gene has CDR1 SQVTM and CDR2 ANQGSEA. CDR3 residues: CSALGGNYEQYF. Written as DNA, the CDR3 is TGCAGCGCACTAGGCGGGAACTACGAGCAGTACTTC.

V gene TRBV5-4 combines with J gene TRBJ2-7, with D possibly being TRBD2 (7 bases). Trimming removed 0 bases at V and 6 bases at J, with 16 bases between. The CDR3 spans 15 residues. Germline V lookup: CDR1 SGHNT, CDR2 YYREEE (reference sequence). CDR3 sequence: CASSLAGGQRGEQYF. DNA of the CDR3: TGTGCCAGCAGCTTGGCCGGGGGGCAGCGGGGCGAGCAGTACTTC. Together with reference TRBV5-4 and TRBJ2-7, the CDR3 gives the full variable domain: ETGVTQSPTHLIKTRGQQVTLRCSSQSGHNTVSWYQQALGQGPQFIFQYYREEENGRGNFPPRFSGLQFPNYSSELNVNALELDDSALYLCASSLAGGQRGEQYFGPGTRLTVT.

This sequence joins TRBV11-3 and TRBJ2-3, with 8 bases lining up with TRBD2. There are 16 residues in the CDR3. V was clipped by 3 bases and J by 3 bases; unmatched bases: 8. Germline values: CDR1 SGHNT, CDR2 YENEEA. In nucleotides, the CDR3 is TGTGCCAGCAGCTTTGACGGGGGGGCTGTAACAGATACGCAGTATTTT. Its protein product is CASSFDGGAVTDTQYF.

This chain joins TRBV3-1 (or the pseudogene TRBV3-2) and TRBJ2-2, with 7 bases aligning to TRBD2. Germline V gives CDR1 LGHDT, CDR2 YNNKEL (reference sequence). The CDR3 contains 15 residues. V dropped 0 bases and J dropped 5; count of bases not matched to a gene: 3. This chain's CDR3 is CASSQDQLATGELFF. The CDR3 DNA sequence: TGTGCCAGCAGCCAAGATCAACTAGCGACCGGGGAGCTGTTTTTT.

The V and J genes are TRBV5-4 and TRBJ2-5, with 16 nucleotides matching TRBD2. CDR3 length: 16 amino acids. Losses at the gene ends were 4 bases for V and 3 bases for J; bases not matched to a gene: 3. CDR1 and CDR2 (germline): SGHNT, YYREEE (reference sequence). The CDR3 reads CASSPGLAGGEETQYF. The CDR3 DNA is TGTGCCAGCAGCCCGGGACTAGCGGGGGGGGAAGAGACCCAGTACTTC. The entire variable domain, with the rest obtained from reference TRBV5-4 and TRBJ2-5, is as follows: ETGVTQSPTHLIKTRGQQVTLRCSSQSGHNTVSWYQQALGQGPQFIFQYYREEENGRGNFPPRFSGLQFPNYSSELNVNALELDDSALYLCASSPGLAGGEETQYFGPGTRLLVL.

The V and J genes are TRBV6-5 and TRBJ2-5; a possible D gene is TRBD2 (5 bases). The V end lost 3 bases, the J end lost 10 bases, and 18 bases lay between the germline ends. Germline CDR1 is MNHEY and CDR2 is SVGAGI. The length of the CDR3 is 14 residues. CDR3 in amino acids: CASSYRALSRDQYF. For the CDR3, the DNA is TGTGCCAGCAGTTATCGGGCACTATCACGGGACCAGTACTTC.

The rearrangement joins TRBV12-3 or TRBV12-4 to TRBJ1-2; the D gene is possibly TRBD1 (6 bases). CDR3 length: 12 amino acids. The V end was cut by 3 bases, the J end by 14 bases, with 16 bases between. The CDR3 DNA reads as TGTGCCAGCAGTTTGGACAGCCCAACCCTTACCTTC. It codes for CASSLDSPTLTF.

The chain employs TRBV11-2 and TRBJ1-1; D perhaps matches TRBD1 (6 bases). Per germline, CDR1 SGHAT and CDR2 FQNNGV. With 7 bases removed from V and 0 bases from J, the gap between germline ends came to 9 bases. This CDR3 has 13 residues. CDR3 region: CASKTGLNTEAFF. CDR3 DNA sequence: TGTGCCAGCAAGACAGGCTTGAACACTGAAGCTTTCTTT.

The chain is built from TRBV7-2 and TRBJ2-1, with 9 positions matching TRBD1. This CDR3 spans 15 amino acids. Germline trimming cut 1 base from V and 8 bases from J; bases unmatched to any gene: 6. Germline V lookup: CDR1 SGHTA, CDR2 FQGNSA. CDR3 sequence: CASSLGRDRVYEQFF. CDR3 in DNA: TGTGCCAGCAGCTTAGGCCGGGACAGGGTCTATGAGCAGTTCTTC.

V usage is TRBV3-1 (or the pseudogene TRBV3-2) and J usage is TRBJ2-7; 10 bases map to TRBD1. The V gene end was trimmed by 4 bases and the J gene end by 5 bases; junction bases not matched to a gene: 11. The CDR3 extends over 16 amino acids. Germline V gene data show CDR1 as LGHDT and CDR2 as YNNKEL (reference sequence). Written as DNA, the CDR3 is TGTGCCAGCAGCCCTGAACCCGGGACAGGGGACAACGAGCAGTACTTC. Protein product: CASSPEPGTGDNEQYF.

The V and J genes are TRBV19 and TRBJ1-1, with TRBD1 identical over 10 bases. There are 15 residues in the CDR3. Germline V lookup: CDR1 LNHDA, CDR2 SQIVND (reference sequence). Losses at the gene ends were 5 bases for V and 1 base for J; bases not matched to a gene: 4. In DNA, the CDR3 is TGTGCCAGTAGTCCAGACAGGGGGCCGAACACTGAAGCTTTCTTT. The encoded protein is CASSPDRGPNTEAFF.

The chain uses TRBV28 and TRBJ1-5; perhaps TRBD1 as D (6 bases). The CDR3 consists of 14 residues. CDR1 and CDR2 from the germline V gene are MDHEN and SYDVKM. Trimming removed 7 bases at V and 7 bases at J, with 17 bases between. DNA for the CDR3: TGTGCCAGCATCCTAGGGGGGAGGGGGCAGCCCCAGCATTTT. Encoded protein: CASILGGRGQPQHF.

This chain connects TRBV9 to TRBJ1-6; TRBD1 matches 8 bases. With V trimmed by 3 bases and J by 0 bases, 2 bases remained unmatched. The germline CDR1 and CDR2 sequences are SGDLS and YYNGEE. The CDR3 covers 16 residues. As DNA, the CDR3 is TGTGCCAGCAGCGCCCAGGGGGCCTCCTATAATTCACCCCTCCACTTT. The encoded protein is CASSAQGASYNSPLHF.

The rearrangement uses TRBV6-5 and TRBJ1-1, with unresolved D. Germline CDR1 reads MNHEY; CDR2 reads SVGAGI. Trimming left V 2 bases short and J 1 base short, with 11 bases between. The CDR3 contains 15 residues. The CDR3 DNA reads TGTGCCAGCAGTTACGAGCCCAACCCGAACACTGAAGCTTTCTTT. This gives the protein CASSYEPNPNTEAFF.

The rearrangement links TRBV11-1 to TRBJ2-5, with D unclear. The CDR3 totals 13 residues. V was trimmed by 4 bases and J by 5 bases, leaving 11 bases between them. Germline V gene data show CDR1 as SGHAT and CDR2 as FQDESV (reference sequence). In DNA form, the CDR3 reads TGTGCCAGCAGCTGGTGGCCCGGGGAGACCCAGTACTTC. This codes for CASSWWPGETQYF.

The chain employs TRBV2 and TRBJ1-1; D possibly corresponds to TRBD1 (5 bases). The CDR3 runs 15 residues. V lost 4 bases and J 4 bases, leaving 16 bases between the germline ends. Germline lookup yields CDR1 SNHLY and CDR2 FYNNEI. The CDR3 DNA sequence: TGTGCCAGCAGTGTAATAGAGTTGGGGGGCACTGAAGCTTTCTTT. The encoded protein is CASSVIELGGTEAFF. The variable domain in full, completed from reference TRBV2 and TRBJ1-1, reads EPEVTQTPSHQVTQMGQEVILRCVPISNHLYFYWYRQILGQKVEFLVSFYNNEISEKSEIFDDQFSVERPDGSNFTLKIRSTKLEDSAMYFCASSVIELGGTEAFFGQGTRLTVV.

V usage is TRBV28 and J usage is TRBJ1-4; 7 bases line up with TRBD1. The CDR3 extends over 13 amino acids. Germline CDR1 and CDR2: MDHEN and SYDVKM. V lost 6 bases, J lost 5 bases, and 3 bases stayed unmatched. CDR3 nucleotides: TGTGCCAGCAGCGGACAGGCAAATGAAAAACTGTTTTTT. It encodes CASSGQANEKLFF. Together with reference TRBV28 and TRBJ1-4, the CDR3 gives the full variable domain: DVKVTQSSRYLVKRTGEKVFLECVQDMDHENMFWYRQDPGLGLRLIYFSYDVKMKEKGDIPEGYSVSREKKERFSLILESASTNQTSMYLCASSGQANEKLFFGSGTQLSVL.